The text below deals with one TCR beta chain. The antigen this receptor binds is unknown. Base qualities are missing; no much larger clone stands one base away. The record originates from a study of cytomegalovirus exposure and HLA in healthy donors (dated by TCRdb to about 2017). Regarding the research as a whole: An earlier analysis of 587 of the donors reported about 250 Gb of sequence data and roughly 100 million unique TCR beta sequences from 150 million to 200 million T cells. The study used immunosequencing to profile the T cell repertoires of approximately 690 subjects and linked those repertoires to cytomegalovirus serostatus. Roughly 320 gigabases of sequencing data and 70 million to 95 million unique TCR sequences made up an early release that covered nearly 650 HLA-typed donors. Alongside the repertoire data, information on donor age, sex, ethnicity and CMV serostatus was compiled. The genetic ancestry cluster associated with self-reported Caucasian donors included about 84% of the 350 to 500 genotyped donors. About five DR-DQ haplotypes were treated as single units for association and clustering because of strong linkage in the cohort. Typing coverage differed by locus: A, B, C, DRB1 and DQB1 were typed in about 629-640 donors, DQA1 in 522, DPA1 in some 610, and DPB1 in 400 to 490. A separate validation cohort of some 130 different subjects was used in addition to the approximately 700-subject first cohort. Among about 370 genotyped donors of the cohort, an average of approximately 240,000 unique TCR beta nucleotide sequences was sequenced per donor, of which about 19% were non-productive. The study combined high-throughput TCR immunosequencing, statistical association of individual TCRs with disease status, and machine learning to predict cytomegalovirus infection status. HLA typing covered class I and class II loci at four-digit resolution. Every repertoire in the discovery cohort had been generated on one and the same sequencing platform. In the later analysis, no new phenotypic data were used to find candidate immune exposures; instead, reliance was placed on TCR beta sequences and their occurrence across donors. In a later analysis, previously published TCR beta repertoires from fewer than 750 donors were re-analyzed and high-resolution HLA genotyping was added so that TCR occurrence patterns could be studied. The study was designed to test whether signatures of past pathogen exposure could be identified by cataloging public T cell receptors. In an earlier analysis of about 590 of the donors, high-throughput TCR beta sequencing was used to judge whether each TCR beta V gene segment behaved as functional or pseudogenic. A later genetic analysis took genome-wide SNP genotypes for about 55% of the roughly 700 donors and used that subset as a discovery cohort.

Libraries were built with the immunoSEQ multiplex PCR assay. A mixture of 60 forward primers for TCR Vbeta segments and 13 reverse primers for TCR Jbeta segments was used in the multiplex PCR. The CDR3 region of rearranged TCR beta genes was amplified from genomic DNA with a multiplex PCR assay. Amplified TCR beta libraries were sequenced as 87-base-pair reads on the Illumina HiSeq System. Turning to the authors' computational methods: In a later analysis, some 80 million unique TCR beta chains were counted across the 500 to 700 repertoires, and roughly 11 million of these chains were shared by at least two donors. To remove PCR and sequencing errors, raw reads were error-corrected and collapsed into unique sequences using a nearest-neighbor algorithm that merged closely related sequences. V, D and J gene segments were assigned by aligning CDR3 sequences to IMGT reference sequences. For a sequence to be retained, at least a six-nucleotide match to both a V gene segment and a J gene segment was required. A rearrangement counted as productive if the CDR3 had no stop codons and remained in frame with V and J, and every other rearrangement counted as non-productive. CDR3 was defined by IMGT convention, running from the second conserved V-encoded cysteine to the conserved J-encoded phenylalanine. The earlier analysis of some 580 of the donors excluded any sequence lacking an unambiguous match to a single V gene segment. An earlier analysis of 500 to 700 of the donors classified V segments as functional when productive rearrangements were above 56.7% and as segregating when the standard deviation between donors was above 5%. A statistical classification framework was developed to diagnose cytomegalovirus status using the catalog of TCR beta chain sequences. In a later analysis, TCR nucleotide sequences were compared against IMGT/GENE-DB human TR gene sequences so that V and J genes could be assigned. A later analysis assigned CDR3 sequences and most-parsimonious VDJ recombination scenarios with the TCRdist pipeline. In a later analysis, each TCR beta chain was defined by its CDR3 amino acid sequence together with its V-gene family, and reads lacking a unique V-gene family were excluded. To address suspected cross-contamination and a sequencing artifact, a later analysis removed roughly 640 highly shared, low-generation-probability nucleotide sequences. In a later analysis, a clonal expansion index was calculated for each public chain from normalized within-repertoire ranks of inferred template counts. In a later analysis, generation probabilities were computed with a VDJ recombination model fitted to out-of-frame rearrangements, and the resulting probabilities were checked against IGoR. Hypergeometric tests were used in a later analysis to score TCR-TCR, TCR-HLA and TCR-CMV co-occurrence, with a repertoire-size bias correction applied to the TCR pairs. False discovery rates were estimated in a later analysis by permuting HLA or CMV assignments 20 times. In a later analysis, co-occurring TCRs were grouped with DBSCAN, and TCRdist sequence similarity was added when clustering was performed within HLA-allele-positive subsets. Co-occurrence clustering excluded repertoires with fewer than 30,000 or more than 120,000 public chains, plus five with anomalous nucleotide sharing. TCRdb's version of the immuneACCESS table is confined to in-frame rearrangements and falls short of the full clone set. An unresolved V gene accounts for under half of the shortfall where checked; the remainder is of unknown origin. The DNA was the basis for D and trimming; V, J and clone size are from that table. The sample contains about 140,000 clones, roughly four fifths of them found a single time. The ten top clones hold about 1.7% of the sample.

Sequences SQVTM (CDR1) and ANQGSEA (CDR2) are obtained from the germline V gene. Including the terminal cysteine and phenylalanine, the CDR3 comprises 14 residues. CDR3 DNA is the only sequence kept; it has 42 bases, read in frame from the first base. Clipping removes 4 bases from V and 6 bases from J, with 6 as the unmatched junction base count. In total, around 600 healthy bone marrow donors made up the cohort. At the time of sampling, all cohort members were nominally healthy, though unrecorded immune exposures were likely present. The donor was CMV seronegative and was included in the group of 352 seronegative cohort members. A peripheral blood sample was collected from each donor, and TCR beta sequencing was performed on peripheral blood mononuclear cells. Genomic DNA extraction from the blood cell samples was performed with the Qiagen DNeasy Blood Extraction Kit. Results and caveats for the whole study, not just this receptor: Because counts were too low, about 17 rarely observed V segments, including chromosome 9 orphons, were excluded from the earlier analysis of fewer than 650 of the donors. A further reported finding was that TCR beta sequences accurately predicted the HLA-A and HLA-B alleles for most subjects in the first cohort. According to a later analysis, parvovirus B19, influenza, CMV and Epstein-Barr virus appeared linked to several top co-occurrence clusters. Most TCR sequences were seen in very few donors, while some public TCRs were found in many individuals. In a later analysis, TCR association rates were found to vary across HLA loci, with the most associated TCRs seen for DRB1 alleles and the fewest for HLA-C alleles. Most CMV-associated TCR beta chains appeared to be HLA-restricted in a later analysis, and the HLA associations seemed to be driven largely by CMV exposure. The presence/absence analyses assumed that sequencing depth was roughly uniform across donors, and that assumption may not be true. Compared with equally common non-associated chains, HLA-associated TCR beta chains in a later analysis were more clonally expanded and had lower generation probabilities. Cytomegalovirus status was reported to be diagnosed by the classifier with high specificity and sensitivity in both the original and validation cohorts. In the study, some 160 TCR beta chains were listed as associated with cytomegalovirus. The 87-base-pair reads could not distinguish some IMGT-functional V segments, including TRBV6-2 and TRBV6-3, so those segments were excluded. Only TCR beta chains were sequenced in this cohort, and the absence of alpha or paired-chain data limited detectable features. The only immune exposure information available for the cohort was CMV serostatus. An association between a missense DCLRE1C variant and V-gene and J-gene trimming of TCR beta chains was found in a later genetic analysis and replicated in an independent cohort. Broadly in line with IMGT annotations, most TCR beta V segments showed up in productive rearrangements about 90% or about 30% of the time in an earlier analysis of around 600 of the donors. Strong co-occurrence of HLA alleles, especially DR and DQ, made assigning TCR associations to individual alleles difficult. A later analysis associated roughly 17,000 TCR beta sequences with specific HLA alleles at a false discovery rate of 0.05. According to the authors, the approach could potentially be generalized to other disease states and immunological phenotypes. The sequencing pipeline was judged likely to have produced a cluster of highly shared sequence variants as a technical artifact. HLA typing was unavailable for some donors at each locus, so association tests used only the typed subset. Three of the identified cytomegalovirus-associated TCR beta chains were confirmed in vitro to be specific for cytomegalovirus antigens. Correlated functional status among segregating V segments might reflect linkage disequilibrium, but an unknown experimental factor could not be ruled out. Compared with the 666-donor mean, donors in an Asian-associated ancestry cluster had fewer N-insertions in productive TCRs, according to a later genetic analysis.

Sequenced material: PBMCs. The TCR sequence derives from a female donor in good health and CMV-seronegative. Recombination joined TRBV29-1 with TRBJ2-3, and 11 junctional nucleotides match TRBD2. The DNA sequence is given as TGCAGCGTTGGTAATCCTAGCGGGAGGGATACGCAGTATTTT. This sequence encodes CSVGNPSGRDTQYF.